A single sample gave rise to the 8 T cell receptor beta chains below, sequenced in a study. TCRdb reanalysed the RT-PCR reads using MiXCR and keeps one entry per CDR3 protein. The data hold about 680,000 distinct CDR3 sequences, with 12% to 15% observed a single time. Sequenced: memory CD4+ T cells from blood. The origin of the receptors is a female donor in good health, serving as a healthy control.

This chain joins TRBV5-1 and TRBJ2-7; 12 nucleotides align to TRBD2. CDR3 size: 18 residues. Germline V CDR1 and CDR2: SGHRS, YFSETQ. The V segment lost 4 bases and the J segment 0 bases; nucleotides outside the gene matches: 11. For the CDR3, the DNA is TGCGCCAGCAGCCCAGGGACTAGCGGGCCCCAGAGCTCCTACGAGCAGTACTTC. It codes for CASSPGTSGPQSSYEQYF.

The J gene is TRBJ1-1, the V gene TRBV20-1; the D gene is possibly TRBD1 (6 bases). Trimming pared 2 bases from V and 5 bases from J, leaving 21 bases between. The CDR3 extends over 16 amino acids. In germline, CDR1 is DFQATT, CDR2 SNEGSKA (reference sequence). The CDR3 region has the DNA TGCAGTGCTAGATCCGGTCTGGGCCAGGGGAGGACTGAAGCTTTCTTT. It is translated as CSARSGLGQGRTEAFF.

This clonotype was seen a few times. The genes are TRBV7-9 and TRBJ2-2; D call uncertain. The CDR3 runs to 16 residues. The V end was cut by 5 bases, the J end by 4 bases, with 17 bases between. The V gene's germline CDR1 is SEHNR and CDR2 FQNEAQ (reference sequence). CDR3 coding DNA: TGTGCCAGCAGCCAGACCATAGCAGAAGGCACCGGGGAGCTGTTTTTT. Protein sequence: CASSQTIAEGTGELFF.

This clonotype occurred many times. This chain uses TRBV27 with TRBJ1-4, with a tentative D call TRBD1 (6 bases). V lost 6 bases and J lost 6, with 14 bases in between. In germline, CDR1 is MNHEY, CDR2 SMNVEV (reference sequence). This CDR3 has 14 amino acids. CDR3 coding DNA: TGTGCCAGCAGCTCACCTCACAGGGATGAAAAACTGTTTTTT. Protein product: CASSSPHRDEKLFF.

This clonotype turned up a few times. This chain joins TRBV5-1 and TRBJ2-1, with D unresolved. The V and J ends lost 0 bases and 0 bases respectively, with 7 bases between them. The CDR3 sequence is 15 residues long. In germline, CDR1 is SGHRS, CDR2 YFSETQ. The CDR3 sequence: CASSLDESSYNEQFF. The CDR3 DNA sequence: TGCGCCAGCAGCTTGGACGAGAGCTCCTACAATGAGCAGTTCTTC.

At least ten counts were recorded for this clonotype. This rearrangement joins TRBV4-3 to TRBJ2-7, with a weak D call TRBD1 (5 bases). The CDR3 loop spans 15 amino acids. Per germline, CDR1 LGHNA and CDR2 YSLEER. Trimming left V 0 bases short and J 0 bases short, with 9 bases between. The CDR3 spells CASSQDRTNSYEQYF. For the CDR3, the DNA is TGCGCCAGCAGCCAAGACAGGACAAACTCCTACGAGCAGTACTTC.

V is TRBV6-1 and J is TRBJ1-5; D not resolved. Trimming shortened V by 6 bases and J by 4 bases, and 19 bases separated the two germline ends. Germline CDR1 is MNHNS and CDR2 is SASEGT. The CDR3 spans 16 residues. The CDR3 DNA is TGTGCCAGCAGCGGTGGTTTGACAAGAACTAATCAGCCCCAGCATTTT. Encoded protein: CASSGGLTRTNQPQHF.

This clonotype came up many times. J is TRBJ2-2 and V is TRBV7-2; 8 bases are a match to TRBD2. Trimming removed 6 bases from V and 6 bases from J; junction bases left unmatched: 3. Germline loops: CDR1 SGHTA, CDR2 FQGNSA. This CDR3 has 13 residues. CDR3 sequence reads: CASSRTSSGELFF. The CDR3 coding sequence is TGTGCCAGCAGTAGGACTAGCTCCGGGGAGCTGTTTTTT.